This TCR beta chain was profiled in a study of spatial heterogeneity in lung cancer. From the 5' RACE reads, TCRdb called clonotypes with MiXCR, one entry per CDR3 protein. The sample comprises under 10,000 distinct CDR3 sequences, about 4.6% of which are singletons, and more than 25% rests with the top ten. Points on this clonotype: Its antigen is not identified. Because the library targeted alpha chains, this beta chain is an off-target read whose size means little.

Time point specified: sample taken at primary tumor resection. Material for sequencing was whole RNA from tumor, nontumor lung or frozen PBMC, left unsorted. Points from the study as a whole: Ubiquitous, expanded tumor-derived TCRs were more frequently observed in blood at resection than at follow-up.

Deletions cut 0 bases from V and 7 bases from J, with 13 bases between. Germline V CDR1 and CDR2: LNHNV, YYDKDF (reference sequence). CDR3 length equals 15 residues. This chain connects TRBV15 to TRBJ1-5, with a weak D call TRBD1 (5 bases). Specimen: PBMCs, collected at surgery. The sequence was obtained from a male donor with early-stage non-small cell lung cancer. DNA for the CDR3: TGTGCCACCAGCAGAGATCGGGGGATATCCCAGCCCCAGCATTTT. This sequence encodes CATSRDRGISQPQHF.